These 18 T cell receptor beta chains were all obtained from the same sample, sequenced in a study of blood T cell repertoires in COVID-19. The repertoire was sequenced with immunoSEQ multiplex PCR; TCRdb's copy has only in-frame clones and lacks some. The sample holds 150,000 to 160,000 clones, 83% seen once. Sequencing was performed on peripheral blood. The receptors derive from a woman aged 55-69 years with COVID-19, enrolled during active disease.

The CDR3 coding sequence is TGTGCCAGCAGCCTCTCATCCCAGGGGGCAGGTTCACCCCTCCACTTT. This encodes CASSLSSQGAGSPLHF. V gene TRBV7-3 combines with J gene TRBJ1-6, with 8 bases aligning to TRBD1. This CDR3 region has 16 residues. Germline CDR1 and CDR2: SGHTA and FQGTGA. With V trimmed by 5 bases and J by 9 bases, 12 bases remained unmatched.

At least ten counts were recorded for this clone. V and J are TRBV6-4 and TRBJ1-1, with D maybe TRBD1 (5 bases). CDR3 size: 14 residues. CDR1 and CDR2 from the germline V gene are MRHNA and SNTAGT. V lost 3 bases and J 4 bases, leaving 12 bases between the germline ends. The DNA for the CDR3 is TGTGCCAGCAGTGAGTCACAGGAGGGCACTGAAGCTTTCTTT. It specifies CASSESQEGTEAFF.

The V gene is TRBV5-1, the J gene TRBJ1-1; D is uncertain. The V end lost 4 bases, the J end lost 1 base, and 11 bases lay between the germline ends. Germline V gives CDR1 SGHRS, CDR2 YFSETQ. The CDR3 is 14 amino acids. The CDR3 sequence is CASSLNSANTEAFF. As DNA, the CDR3 is TGCGCCAGCAGCCTGAACAGTGCGAACACTGAAGCTTTCTTT. The variable domain in full, completed from reference TRBV5-1 and TRBJ1-1, reads KAGVTQTPRYLIKTRGQQVTLSCSPISGHRSVSWYQQTPGQGLQFLFEYFSETQRNKGNFPGRFSGRQFSNSRSEMNVSTLELGDSALYLCASSLNSANTEAFFGQGTRLTVV.

The chain has TRBV5-4 and TRBJ1-2; D is unclear. Trimming took off 2 bases at V and 0 bases at J, with 11 bases between the two ends. CDR1 is SGHNT and CDR2 is YYREEE in the germline V gene (reference sequence). The CDR3 is made up of 15 amino acids. The CDR3 spells CASSFSQTTNYGYTF. DNA for the CDR3: TGTGCCAGCAGCTTTAGCCAGACTACTAACTATGGCTACACCTTC.

Concerning this clone itself: Its ends do not fully match the called genes, so a read error is possible. The gene calls are TRBV5-4 and TRBJ2-5, with 12 positions matching TRBD1. The CDR3 spans 16 residues. In germline, CDR1 is SGHNT, CDR2 YYREEE (reference sequence). CDR3 loop: CASSLAGQGAGETQYF. The CDR3 coding sequence is TGTGCCAGCAGTTTGGCGGGACAGGGGGCTGGTGAGACCCAGTACTTC.

This clone is a singleton in its sample. The chain links TRBV9 to TRBJ1-3; D unclear. This CDR3 region has 16 residues. Germline values: CDR1 SGDLS, CDR2 YYNGEE. V gave up 2 bases and J gave up 0 bases, with 12 bases separating them. The CDR3 nucleotides are TGTGCCAGCAGCGTCGAACAGTTTTTCTCTGGAAACACCATATATTTT. Protein product: CASSVEQFFSGNTIYF. Full variable domain (remainder filled in from reference TRBV9 and TRBJ1-3): DSGVTQTPKHLITATGQRVTLRCSPRSGDLSVYWYQQSLDQGLQFLIQYYNGEERAKGNILERFSAQQFPDLHSELNLSSLELGDSALYFCASSVEQFFSGNTIYFGEGSWLTVV.

This rearrangement joins TRBV5-1 to TRBJ2-3, with no clear D. V lost 0 bases and J 3 bases, leaving 11 bases between the germline ends. CDR3 length: 15 residues. Germline V gene lookup returns CDR1 SGHRS and CDR2 YFSETQ. In DNA, the CDR3 is TGCGCCAGCAGCTTGGGAGTCGGTATAACAGATACGCAGTATTTT. The encoded protein is CASSLGVGITDTQYF.

V is TRBV18 and J is TRBJ1-1; no clear D. With 4 bases removed from V and 0 bases from J, the gap between germline ends came to 9 bases. CDR3 size: 14 residues. In germline, CDR1 is KGHSH, CDR2 LQKENI. The CDR3 DNA reads TGTGCCAGCTCACTGGGAGTGGTGAACACTGAAGCTTTCTTT. This gives the protein CASSLGVVNTEAFF.

The V gene is TRBV11-2, the J gene TRBJ2-2, with 9 nucleotides matching TRBD1. Per germline, CDR1 SGHAT and CDR2 FQNNGV. The CDR3 runs to 19 residues. V lost 4 bases to trimming and J lost 2 bases; unmatched junction nucleotides: 14. The CDR3: CASSYNRGRIRTNTGELFF. CDR3 DNA sequence: TGTGCCAGCAGCTACAACAGGGGGCGCATCCGGACAAACACCGGGGAGCTGTTTTTT.

This chain links TRBV6-1 with TRBJ2-5; D is ambiguous. Trimming cost V 2 bases and J 4 bases, with 5 bases left between them. The CDR3 length is 12 residues. Germline assignment: CDR1 MNHNS and CDR2 SASEGT. Here the CDR3 DNA reads TGTGCCAGCAGTGAACTTCCAGAGACCCAGTACTTC. Its translation is CASSELPETQYF.

The chain carries TRBV5-1 and TRBJ2-5; 9 nucleotides match TRBD1. The CDR3 loop spans 14 amino acids. CDR1 is SGHRS, CDR2 YFSETQ, per germline. Trimming removed 4 bases from V and 4 bases from J; junction bases left unmatched: 5. The CDR3 DNA reads TGCGCCAGCAGCCAGTCGGGACAGGGAGAGACCCAGTACTTC. It translates to CASSQSGQGETQYF. Based on the CDR3 plus reference TRBV5-1 and TRBJ2-5, the full variable domain is KAGVTQTPRYLIKTRGQQVTLSCSPISGHRSVSWYQQTPGQGLQFLFEYFSETQRNKGNFPGRFSGRQFSNSRSEMNVSTLELGDSALYLCASSQSGQGETQYFGPGTRLLVL.

The rearrangement uses TRBV3-1 (or the pseudogene TRBV3-2) and TRBJ2-4, with TRBD1 matching over 11 bases. The CDR3 sequence is 17 residues long. Germline V lookup: CDR1 LGHDT, CDR2 YNNKEL (reference sequence). The junction had 9 bases not matched to a gene; V was cut back by 2 bases and J by 6 bases. The CDR3 DNA follows: TGTGCCAGCAGCCAACGGGGGACAGGGGGAATTGGAAACATTCAGTACTTC. This codes for CASSQRGTGGIGNIQYF.

The gene calls are TRBV5-8 and TRBJ1-3; 7 bases are shared with TRBD1. The CDR3 length is 15 residues. The trim removed 4 bases at V and 2 bases at J, leaving 6 bases unmatched. CDR1 SGHTS and CDR2 YDEGEE come from the germline V gene. The CDR3 reads CASSVDRVTGNTIYF. The DNA for the CDR3 is TGTGCCAGCAGCGTAGACAGGGTTACTGGAAACACCATATATTTT.

V gene TRBV7-3 combines with J gene TRBJ1-1; 7 bases are a match to TRBD1. The trim removed 5 bases at V and 10 bases at J, leaving 10 bases unmatched. The CDR3 contains 13 residues. Germline values: CDR1 SGHTA, CDR2 FQGTGA. CDR3 DNA sequence: TGTGCCAGCAGCCCGCGACAGGGACTGGGAGCTTTCTTT. Amino acids: CASSPRQGLGAFF.

The rearrangement uses TRBV7-9 and TRBJ1-1; 12 nucleotides agree with TRBD1. Germline assignment: CDR1 SEHNR and CDR2 FQNEAQ (reference sequence). The CDR3 sequence is 17 residues long. V was clipped by 3 bases and J by 4 bases; unmatched bases: 9. CDR3 protein: CASSFSGTGGIGTEAFF. Written as DNA, the CDR3 is TGTGCCAGCAGCTTCTCCGGGACAGGGGGCATCGGCACTGAAGCTTTCTTT.

V is TRBV3-1 (or the pseudogene TRBV3-2) and J is TRBJ2-1; a weak D match, TRBD2 (6 bases). V was shortened by 0 bases and J by 3 bases, with 12 bases between the two germline ends. Looked up from germline, CDR1 is LGHDT and CDR2 is YNNKEL (reference sequence). The CDR3 length is 16 residues. The DNA for the CDR3 is TGTGCCAGCAGCCAAGAACTAGCCCTCCGCTACAATGAGCAGTTCTTC. It translates to CASSQELALRYNEQFF.

The V and J genes are TRBV24-1 and TRBJ1-2, with D possibly matching TRBD1 (6 bases). With 5 bases removed from V and 2 bases from J, the gap between germline ends came to 8 bases. Germline lookup yields CDR1 KGHDR and CDR2 SFDVKD. The CDR3 is 13 amino acids. As DNA, the CDR3 is TGTGCCACCAGTGTTCAGGGGAACTATGGCTACACCTTC. Its protein product is CATSVQGNYGYTF.

The V and J genes are TRBV5-1 and TRBJ1-1; D remains unclear. Looked up from germline, CDR1 is SGHRS and CDR2 is YFSETQ. The CDR3 has 13 amino acids. The V gene lost 4 bases and the J gene lost 1 base, with 8 bases spanning the gap. The CDR3 protein is CASSHSRNTEAFF. In DNA form, the CDR3 reads TGCGCCAGCAGCCACAGCCGGAACACTGAAGCTTTCTTT.